The text below deals with one T cell receptor beta chain. The data were obtained in a study of blood T cell repertoires in COVID-19. This table comes from immunoSEQ multiplex PCR, and its TCRdb copy is limited to in-frame clones, with some not included. The data show 120,000 or so clones, with almost 80% seen just once and 25% held by the top ten. V gave up 0 bases and J gave up 2 bases, with 9 bases separating them. CDR1 and CDR2 from the germline V gene are KGHSY and FQNENV. This CDR3 has 15 amino acids. Input material: peripheral blood. The receptor was isolated from a human donor in a cohort sampled during active COVID-19. The V call is TRBV16, the J call TRBJ2-3, with D tentatively TRBD2 (6 bases). CDR3 sequence reads: CASSQSAGSTDTQYF. The CDR3 nucleotides are TGTGCCAGCAGCCAATCGGCGGGGTCCACAGATACGCAGTATTTT.